These T cell receptor beta chains were read from a single sample in a study of blood T cell repertoires in COVID-19. TCRdb's copy holds only in-frame clones and misses some; the assay was immunoSEQ multiplex PCR. The sample lists 20,000 to 25,000 clones; roughly 88% were seen once. The sequenced sample consisted of peripheral blood. Receptors were obtained from a human donor in a cohort sampled during active COVID-19. The donor label of this sample is uncertain. CDR3s include the opening cysteine and the closing phenylalanine or tryptophan.

v_call	j_call	cdr3_length	cdr3_aa
TRBV19	TRBJ2-7	14	CASSPGTGGEEQYF
TRBV6-5	TRBJ1-4	14	CASSRTERSEKLFF
TRBV4-1	TRBJ2-4	15	CASSQAGLAENIQYF
TRBV5-1	TRBJ2-7	11	CASSHGYEQYF
TRBV5-5	TRBJ1-1	17	CASSRTSAGTGDTEAFF
TRBV28	TRBJ2-1	15	CASSFRWGAYNEQFF
TRBV5-1	TRBJ1-2	15	CASSSGTAANYGYTF
TRBV24-1	TRBJ2-2	16	CATSDPLSANTGELFF
TRBV5-4	TRBJ2-3	17	CASSLGTRLGSTDTQYF
TRBV6-4	TRBJ2-3	13	CASSPQRGDTQYF
TRBV6-1	TRBJ2-1	15	CASSDQVSSYNEQFF
TRBV11-1	TRBJ2-1	15	CASSLGQGALIEQFF
TRBV19	TRBJ2-1	15	CASSIGLSDYNEQFF
TRBV6-1	TRBJ2-7	17	CASSDPRTGMRPYEQYF
TRBV5-4	TRBJ1-1	16	CASSLGWSGENTEAFF
TRBV25-1	TRBJ2-7	14	CAKGLAGLDYEQYF
TRBV15	TRBJ1-5	16	CATSRSLAEGWQPQHF
TRBV4-2	TRBJ2-1	14	CASSSHPQGNEQFF
TRBV21-1	TRBJ2-7	15	CASSKGVRFTYEQYF
TRBV3-1/TRBV3-2	TRBJ2-3	14	CASSPRLGADTQYF
TRBV11-2	TRBJ2-7	14	CASSLRQVDYEQYF
TRBV5-1	TRBJ2-3	17	CASSAGTSGRATDTQYF
TRBV18	TRBJ1-5	15	CASSPTGGGNQPQHF
TRBV24-1	TRBJ1-5	15	CATSDGGTGEQPQHF
TRBV5-8	TRBJ2-7	16	CASSLAGTGGVHEQYF
TRBV6-6	TRBJ2-5	15	CASSYGSGGIETQYF
TRBV11-3	TRBJ1-6	14	CASSSQGYNSPLHF
TRBV5-1	TRBJ2-1	14	CASSLSGAGDEQFF
TRBV7-8	TRBJ2-1	17	CASSLEVQYRRYNEQFF
TRBV6-5	TRBJ1-2	13	CASSPDRGYGYTF
TRBV10-3	TRBJ2-7	17	CAISAGLAGATTREQYF
TRBV7-9	TRBJ2-1	15	CASSSQREFHNEQFF
TRBV7-2	TRBJ2-1	12	CASSFRINEQFF
TRBV30	TRBJ2-1	15	CAWSPWRTVNNEQFF
TRBV30	TRBJ2-3	15	CAWSSLAGPTDTQYF
TRBV5-1	TRBJ1-6	13	CASSLAGFSPLHF
TRBV5-4	TRBJ2-3	15	CASSQSGIRTDTQYF
TRBV18	TRBJ2-5	14	CASSRRDNQETQYF
TRBV10-3	TRBJ2-3	14	CAINPGRDTDTQYF
TRBV7-9	TRBJ2-5	15	CASSLTGRPEETQYF
TRBV9	TRBJ1-5	13	CASSPTGDQPQHF
TRBV5-1	TRBJ1-4	14	CASSSRGLGEKLFF
TRBV27	TRBJ2-6	15	CASSLLGAGANVLTF
TRBV28	TRBJ1-2	15	CASSSPGGQDYGYTF
TRBV18	TRBJ1-2	14	CASSPPTTGYGYTF
TRBV11-1	TRBJ2-4	15	CASSSPGGAKNIQYF
TRBV19	TRBJ2-2	11	CRTSHTGELFF
TRBV3-1/TRBV3-2	TRBJ2-1	15	CASSQDRQGYNEQFF
TRBV29-1	TRBJ2-1	14	CSVLSGRRYNEQFF
TRBV7-2	TRBJ2-2	18	CASSLEALAPLNTGELFF
TRBV7-2	TRBJ2-3	15	CASSQPLAGTDTQYF
TRBV5-1	TRBJ1-1	15	CASSLGTGWNTEAFF
TRBV7-2	TRBJ2-7	14	CASSPYLASYEQYF
TRBV7-3	TRBJ1-3	13	CASSSGAGNTIYF
TRBV20-1	TRBJ2-1	14	CSASGLAGDNEQFF
TRBV19	TRBJ1-5	18	CASSNTGTSKVRNQPQHF
TRBV20-1	TRBJ2-5	8	CRVGPQYF